Listed below are T cell receptor beta chains from one sample, sequenced in a study of T cell changes during pregnancy in multiple sclerosis. The method was immunoSEQ multiplex PCR; TCRdb's version includes in-frame clones alone and lacks a portion of them. The sample shows about 80,000 clones, under 95% of them seen only once. This specimen consisted of peripheral blood, obtained before pregnancy. The source of these receptors is a female donor with multiple sclerosis, enrolled in a pregnancy study. Each CDR3 is given with its conserved first and last residue. Fields, in order: clone size, D gene, J gene, V gene, CDR3 protein, CDR3 DNA. The D gene is left open where the match is weak. Clone size is shown for a subset of rows, as once, few, many or a class of expanded clone.

size: NA
D: TRBD1
J: TRBJ2-7
V: TRBV19
CDR3: CASSVSGGRTYEQYF
DNA: TGTGCCAGTAGTGTCTCAGGGGGTAGAACCTACGAGCAGTACTTC

size: NA
D: TRBD1
J: TRBJ1-5
V: TRBV25-1
CDR3: CASSESGGDRGSNQPQHF
DNA: TGTGCCAGCAGTGAATCAGGCGGGGACAGGGGGAGCAATCAGCCCCAGCATTTT

size: NA
D: TRBD2
J: TRBJ2-3
V: TRBV27
CDR3: CASSFWPAGSTDTQYF
DNA: TGTGCCAGCAGTTTTTGGCCAGCGGGAAGCACAGATACGCAGTATTTT

size: NA
D: TRBD2
J: TRBJ2-1
V: TRBV14
CDR3: CASSQDPRREGAYNEQFF
DNA: TGTGCCAGCAGCCAAGATCCTAGGCGGGAGGGAGCCTACAATGAGCAGTTCTTC

size: NA
D: TRBD2
J: TRBJ2-1
V: TRBV9
CDR3: CASSVVAGAGNEQFF
DNA: TGTGCCAGCAGCGTAGTCGCGGGAGCGGGCAATGAGCAGTTCTTC

size: NA
D: TRBD1
J: TRBJ1-2
V: TRBV25-1
CDR3: CASSTNEGQDYGYTF
DNA: TGTGCCAGCAGCACGAATGAGGGACAGGACTATGGCTACACCTTC

size: NA
D: NA
J: TRBJ2-7
V: TRBV11-2
CDR3: CASEGRTRQGRNYEQYF
DNA: TGTGCCAGCGAGGGGAGGACCCGACAGGGTCGTAACTACGAGCAGTACTTC

size: NA
D: TRBD2
J: TRBJ2-1
V: TRBV9
CDR3: CASSVAGLAGAGNNEQFF
DNA: TGTGCCAGCAGCGTAGCGGGACTAGCGGGAGCGGGCAACAATGAGCAGTTCTTC

size: NA
D: NA
J: TRBJ1-4
V: TRBV6-5
CDR3: CASQGGEMEKLFF
DNA: TGTGCCAGCCAGGGCGGGGAAATGGAAAAACTGTTTTTT

size: NA
D: TRBD2
J: TRBJ2-3
V: TRBV6-1
CDR3: CASSEGLAGDTQYF
DNA: TGTGCCAGCAGTGAAGGGCTAGCGGGAGATACGCAGTATTTT

size: NA
D: NA
J: TRBJ1-3
V: TRBV27
CDR3: CASSLSMPLDSGNTIYF
DNA: TGTGCCAGCAGTTTATCGATGCCTCTAGACTCTGGAAACACCATATATTTT

size: NA
D: NA
J: TRBJ1-1
V: TRBV6-5
CDR3: CASSYGGGTEAFF
DNA: TGTGCCAGCAGTTACGGGGGGGGCACTGAAGCTTTCTTT

size: NA
D: NA
J: TRBJ2-1
V: TRBV6-1
CDR3: CASLDVTVRNNEQFF
DNA: TGTGCCAGCCTCGACGTAACAGTAAGAAACAATGAGCAGTTCTTC

size: NA
D: NA
J: TRBJ2-1
V: TRBV7-2
CDR3: CASSLYVQAASSYNERFF
DNA: TGTGCCAGCAGCTTATATGTTCAAGCGGCCAGCTCCTACAATGAGCGGTTCTTC

size: NA
D: TRBD2
J: TRBJ2-7
V: TRBV27
CDR3: CASNAVGTKPYEQYF
DNA: TGTGCCAGCAACGCGGTCGGGACTAAACCATACGAGCAGTACTTC

size: NA
D: NA
J: TRBJ2-3
V: TRBV7-9
CDR3: CASSLGPGAGQDTQYF
DNA: TGTGCCAGCAGCTTAGGTCCGGGGGCGGGACAGGATACGCAGTATTTT

size: NA
D: TRBD2
J: TRBJ2-7
V: TRBV28
CDR3: CASMLAEAPFWQYF
DNA: TGTGCCAGCATGCTAGCGGAGGCTCCTTTCTGGCAGTACTTC

size: once
D: NA
J: TRBJ2-1
V: TRBV19
CDR3: CASSIKGGNEQFF
DNA: TGTGCCAGTAGTATTAAGGGGGGGAATGAGCAGTTCTTC

size: NA
D: NA
J: TRBJ1-5
V: TRBV11-2
CDR3: CASSLGAGNQPQHF
DNA: TGTGCCAGCAGCTTAGGTGCAGGAAATCAGCCCCAGCATTTT

size: NA
D: NA
J: TRBJ1-3
V: TRBV21-1
CDR3: CASSKVYNPGDTIYF
DNA: TGTGCCAGCAGCAAAGTATACAACCCGGGGGACACCATATATTTT

size: NA
D: NA
J: TRBJ2-7
V: TRBV28
CDR3: CASSLTGSSYEQYF
DNA: TGTGCCAGCAGTTTAACAGGGAGCTCCTACGAGCAGTACTTC

size: NA
D: TRBD2
J: TRBJ2-3
V: TRBV7-9
CDR3: CASTPKGLAIDTQYF
DNA: TGTGCCAGCACCCCGAAGGGACTAGCGATAGATACGCAGTATTTT

size: NA
D: NA
J: TRBJ1-1
V: TRBV7-9
CDR3: CASRRGSNTEAFF
DNA: TGTGCCAGCAGACGGGGATCGAACACTGAAGCTTTCTTT

size: NA
D: NA
J: TRBJ1-4
V: TRBV2
CDR3: CASSPDTPRVNEKLFF
DNA: TGTGCCAGCAGTCCGGACACCCCGCGAGTTAATGAAAAACTGTTTTTT

size: NA
D: TRBD1
J: TRBJ2-5
V: TRBV7-6
CDR3: CASSSTGGQETQYF
DNA: TGTGCCAGCAGCAGTACAGGGGGCCAAGAGACCCAGTACTTC

size: once
D: TRBD2
J: TRBJ2-5
V: TRBV28
CDR3: CASSRPGLAGRGTQYF
DNA: TGTGCCAGCAGTCGGCCGGGACTAGCGGGGCGGGGGACCCAGTACTTC

size: few
D: TRBD1
J: TRBJ1-2
V: TRBV5-1
CDR3: CASSLGQGSRYTF
DNA: TGCGCCAGCAGCTTGGGACAGGGGAGTCGCTACACCTTC

size: NA
D: NA
J: TRBJ2-7
V: TRBV18
CDR3: CASSPRGQSLYEQYF
DNA: TGTGCCAGCTCACCCCGGGGACAATCACTGTACGAGCAGTACTTC

size: NA
D: NA
J: TRBJ2-7
V: TRBV6-1
CDR3: CASSEVSSGYEQYF
DNA: TGTGCCAGCAGTGAGGTATCCAGCGGCTACGAGCAGTACTTC

size: NA
D: TRBD1
J: TRBJ2-3
V: TRBV27
CDR3: CASSLGTGAQYF
DNA: TGTGCCAGCAGTTTAGGGACAGGAGCGCAGTATTTT

size: NA
D: TRBD1
J: TRBJ1-2
V: TRBV28
CDR3: CASSPGTVTNYGYTF
DNA: TGTGCCAGCAGCCCCGGGACAGTTACTAACTATGGCTACACCTTC

size: NA
D: TRBD2
J: TRBJ2-3
V: TRBV6-5
CDR3: CASSPGLAGTDTQYF
DNA: TGTGCCAGCAGCCCGGGACTAGCGGGCACAGATACGCAGTATTTT

size: NA
D: NA
J: TRBJ1-4
V: TRBV7-9
CDR3: CASSSSGKAEKLFF
DNA: TGTGCCAGCAGCTCTTCAGGGAAGGCTGAAAAACTGTTTTTT

size: NA
D: TRBD1
J: TRBJ2-7
V: TRBV28
CDR3: CASSPGQGAREQYF
DNA: TGTGCCAGCAGTCCCGGACAGGGGGCGAGGGAGCAGTACTTC

size: NA
D: NA
J: TRBJ2-1
V: TRBV5-1
CDR3: CASSLNSGHNEQFF
DNA: TGCGCCAGCAGCTTGAACAGCGGGCACAATGAGCAGTTCTTC

size: NA
D: TRBD1
J: TRBJ2-2
V: TRBV9
CDR3: CASSPRQGTNTGELFF
DNA: TGTGCCAGCAGCCCTCGACAGGGTACGAACACCGGGGAGCTGTTTTTT

size: NA
D: NA
J: TRBJ1-2
V: TRBV4-1
CDR3: CASSQDGGRNNGYTF
DNA: TGCGCCAGCAGTCAAGATGGGGGGAGAAATAATGGCTACACCTTC

size: NA
D: TRBD2
J: TRBJ2-7
V: TRBV7-9
CDR3: CASSEGLAYEQYF
DNA: TGTGCCAGCAGTGAGGGACTAGCCTACGAGCAGTACTTC

size: NA
D: TRBD1
J: TRBJ1-5
V: TRBV28
CDR3: CASSHRGARQPQHF
DNA: TGTGCCAGCAGTCACAGGGGGGCTAGGCAGCCCCAGCATTTT

size: NA
D: TRBD1
J: TRBJ2-2
V: TRBV6-4
CDR3: CASSLQGDTGELFF
DNA: TGTGCCAGCAGCCTACAGGGGGACACCGGGGAGCTGTTTTTT

size: NA
D: NA
J: TRBJ2-5
V: TRBV25-1
CDR3: CASSDLETQYF
DNA: TGTGCCAGCAGTGATCTGGAGACCCAGTACTTC

size: NA
D: NA
J: TRBJ2-2
V: TRBV6-4
CDR3: CASSDSNSDTGELFF
DNA: TGTGCCAGCAGTGACTCGAACTCCGACACCGGGGAGCTGTTTTTT

size: NA
D: TRBD2
J: TRBJ2-7
V: TRBV6-5
CDR3: CASSYGSGSQYF
DNA: TGTGCCAGCAGTTACGGAAGCGGGAGCCAGTACTTC

size: NA
D: NA
J: TRBJ2-7
V: TRBV7-9
CDR3: CASSLKGPGEQYF
DNA: TGTGCCAGCAGCTTAAAGGGGCCGGGCGAGCAGTACTTC

size: NA
D: NA
J: TRBJ2-7
V: TRBV28
CDR3: CASSELDYSYEQYF
DNA: TGTGCCAGCAGCGAACTGGACTACTCCTACGAGCAGTACTTC

size: once
D: TRBD1
J: TRBJ1-2
V: TRBV4-3
CDR3: CASSQGRDRGYGYTF
DNA: TGCGCCAGCAGCCAAGGGCGGGACAGGGGGTATGGCTACACCTTC

size: NA
D: TRBD2
J: TRBJ2-1
V: TRBV5-1
CDR3: CASSLVLAGEQFF
DNA: TGCGCCAGCAGCTTGGTTCTAGCGGGGGAGCAGTTCTTC

size: NA
D: NA
J: TRBJ2-7
V: TRBV4-1
CDR3: CASSQGGGTMDEQYF
DNA: TGCGCCAGCAGCCAAGGAGGTGGCACAATGGACGAGCAGTACTTC